This entry describes one T cell receptor (beta chain). Its antigen is unknown. Base qualities are not at hand, and no much larger clone is one base apart. This sample is part of a study of human T cells and chemical hapten exposure (dated by TCRdb to the early 2020s). Notes on the research overall: For sensitization, 2% DPC in acetone was applied to an approximately 2 cm by approximately 2 cm area of upper inner arm skin. Libraries were combined into a pool for sequencing, and differences in TCR yield between samples came mainly from small differences in library volumes within the pool. Blood samples were taken from patients before sensitization (week 0) and at 2, 6 and about 24 weeks after DPC sensitization. Around 30 alopecia patients provided blood for TCR sequencing at one to four time points (pre-sensitization, 2, 6 and 24 weeks). Patch tests used Finn chambers with 0.01% DPC on the upper back, scored after 6 days by International Contact Dermatitis Research Group standards. The patient cohort, mostly female, included alopecia areata with under or over 50% scalp involvement, alopecia totalis and alopecia universalis. Patients additionally received weekly therapeutic DPC doses to the scalp throughout the roughly 24-week study period. Peripheral blood TCR repertoire changes were tracked in vivo in alopecia patients during primary and secondary sensitization to the hapten diphenylcyclopropenone (DPC). Findings and caveats that apply to the study as a whole: Patch test score was positively correlated with the number of PT1 expanded TCRs, with significance at thresholds 8, 16 and 32 but not at 4. All patients had alopecia, a presumed autoimmune disease, so their immune response might differ from that of healthy individuals. Repeated subsampling changed both the strength of the expansion versus patch-test correlation and the threshold at which that correlation became significant. Significantly more large CDR3 similarity clusters were formed by expanded TCRs than by pre-sensitization or healthy control sets, consistent with antigen-driven responses. DPC sensitization did not change how many TCRs were above 1 in 1000 frequency, and no evidence was found of alterations in global repertoire structure.

The protocol used for the library was RACE. Sequencing instrument: NextSeq 500. Library preparation attached unique molecular identifiers to individual cDNA molecules for quantitative, reproducible TCR counting. For every blood RNA sample, sequencing covered both the TCR alpha and TCR beta chains. As for how the authors treated the data: The median number of TCRs per sample was some 100,000, ranging from roughly 20,000 to 700,000. The Decombinator software suite was used to annotate V, J and CDR3 in the TCR reads. For the PS versus PT1 abundance plots, all samples were subsampled to the same number of TCRs (28,000). Expanded TCRs were defined as absent before sensitization and observed at least eight times at the 2-week time point. The public reads were run again by TCRdb, first through fastp at Q25 and then through MiXCR, and only productive beta chains were kept. Rows with a matching CDR3 protein are joined into one entry that keeps the most common DNA and genes. What appears here as the V and J calls and clone size reflects TCRdb's work, not the paper's. Across this sample there are about 190,000 distinct CDR3 sequences, with around 25% seen only once. The ten largest clones capture 2% to 2.5% of the sample.

Per the publication, the time point label means: patch test 3, about 24 weeks after DPC sensitization. The sample's treatment or condition label, in plain terms: therapeutic diphenylcyclopropenone sensitization with weekly scalp DPC. Blood at each patch-test visit was drawn before the patch test was applied. To be eligible, patients had to be aged 18 to 70, diagnosed with alopecia and judged suitable for DPC therapy, while pregnant patients were excluded. Unfractionated whole blood was collected in Tempus Blood RNA tubes, and total RNA was extracted from that blood. The source is a woman in her forties with alopecia areata. Some clones in this sample may be carry-over from other donors' samples. The sample consisted of whole blood, taken in connection with sensitization to the hapten diphenylcyclopropenone (DPC).

The CDR3 region has the sequence CASSFRLDRAETYEQYF. The nucleotides read TGTGCCAGCAGTTTTCGACTCGACAGGGCGGAGACCTACGAGCAGTACTTC. The rearrangement combines TRBV27 with TRBJ2-7, and 7 bases in between align with TRBD1. At the junction V is shortened by 3 bases and J by 2 bases; bases outside the gene matches: 13. CDR1 and CDR2, looked up from the germline V gene (reference sequence), are MNHEY and SMNVEV. The cysteine opens and the phenylalanine closes a CDR3 of 17 amino acids. The entry retains the CDR3 DNA only, 51 bases that are in frame from base 1.